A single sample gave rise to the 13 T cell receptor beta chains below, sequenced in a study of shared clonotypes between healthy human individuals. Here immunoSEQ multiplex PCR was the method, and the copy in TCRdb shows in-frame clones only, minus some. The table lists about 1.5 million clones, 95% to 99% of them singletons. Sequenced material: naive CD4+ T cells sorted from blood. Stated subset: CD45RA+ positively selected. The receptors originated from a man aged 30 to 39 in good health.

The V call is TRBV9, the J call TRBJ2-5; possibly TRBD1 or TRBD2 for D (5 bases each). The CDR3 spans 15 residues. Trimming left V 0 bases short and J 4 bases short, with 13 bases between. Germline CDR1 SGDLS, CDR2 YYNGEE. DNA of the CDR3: TGTGCCAGCAGCGTAGACGGGACCCGTGGAGAGACCCAGTACTTC. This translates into CASSVDGTRGETQYF.

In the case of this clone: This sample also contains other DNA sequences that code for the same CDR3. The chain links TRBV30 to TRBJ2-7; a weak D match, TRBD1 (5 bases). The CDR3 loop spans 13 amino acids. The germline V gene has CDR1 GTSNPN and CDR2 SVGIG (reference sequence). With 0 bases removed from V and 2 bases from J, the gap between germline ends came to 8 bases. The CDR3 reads CAWSVAGTYEQYF. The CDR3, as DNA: TGTGCCTGGAGTGTTGCAGGGACCTACGAGCAGTACTTC.

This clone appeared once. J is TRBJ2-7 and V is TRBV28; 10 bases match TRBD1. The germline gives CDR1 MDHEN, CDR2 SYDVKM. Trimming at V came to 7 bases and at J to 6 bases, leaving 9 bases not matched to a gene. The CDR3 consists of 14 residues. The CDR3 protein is CASNRGQGTSEQYF. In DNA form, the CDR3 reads TGTGCCAGCAACAGGGGACAGGGGACGAGCGAGCAGTACTTC. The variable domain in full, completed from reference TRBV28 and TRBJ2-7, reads DVKVTQSSRYLVKRTGEKVFLECVQDMDHENMFWYRQDPGLGLRLIYFSYDVKMKEKGDIPEGYSVSREKKERFSLILESASTNQTSMYLCASNRGQGTSEQYFGPGTRLTVT.

The CDR3 DNA sequence: TGTGCCAGCTCACACGGGACAACCACCGGGGAGCTGTTTTTT. This sequence encodes CASSHGTTTGELFF. The chain recombines TRBV18 with TRBJ2-2, with a tentative D call TRBD1 (6 bases). The CDR3 loop spans 14 amino acids. Germline CDR1 KGHSH, CDR2 LQKENI. Trimming cost V 4 bases and J 4 bases, with 10 bases left between them.

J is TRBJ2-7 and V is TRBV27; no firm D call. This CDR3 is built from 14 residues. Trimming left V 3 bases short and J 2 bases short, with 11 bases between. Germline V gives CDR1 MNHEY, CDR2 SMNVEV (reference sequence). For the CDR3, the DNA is TGTGCCAGCAGTTTCCCCGCAATCCCCTACGAGCAGTACTTC. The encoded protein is CASSFPAIPYEQYF.

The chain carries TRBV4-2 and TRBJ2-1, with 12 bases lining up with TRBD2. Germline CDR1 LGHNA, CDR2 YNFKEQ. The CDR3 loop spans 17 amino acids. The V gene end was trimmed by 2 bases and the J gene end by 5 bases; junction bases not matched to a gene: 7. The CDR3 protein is CASSQLSLAGGHNEQFF. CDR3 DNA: TGTGCCAGCAGCCAACTCTCACTAGCGGGAGGCCACAATGAGCAGTTCTTC.

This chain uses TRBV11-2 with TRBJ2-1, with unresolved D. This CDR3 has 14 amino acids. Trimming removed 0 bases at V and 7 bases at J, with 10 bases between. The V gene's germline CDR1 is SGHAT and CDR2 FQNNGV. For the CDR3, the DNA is TGTGCCAGCAGCTTAGATCCCCCTTCTAATGAGCAGTTCTTC. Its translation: CASSLDPPSNEQFF.

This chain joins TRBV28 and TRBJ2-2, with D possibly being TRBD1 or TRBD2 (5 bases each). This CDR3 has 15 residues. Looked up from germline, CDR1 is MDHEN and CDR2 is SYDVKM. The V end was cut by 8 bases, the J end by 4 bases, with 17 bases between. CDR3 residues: CASLSRDRFTGELFF. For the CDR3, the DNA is TGTGCCAGCCTTTCCCGGGACCGATTCACCGGGGAGCTGTTTTTT.

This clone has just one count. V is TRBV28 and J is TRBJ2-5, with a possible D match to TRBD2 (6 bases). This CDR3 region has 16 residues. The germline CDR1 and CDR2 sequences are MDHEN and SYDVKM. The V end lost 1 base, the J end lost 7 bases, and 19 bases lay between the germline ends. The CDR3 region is CASSLYRDLGLGTQYF. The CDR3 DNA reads TGTGCCAGCAGTTTATATCGGGACTTGGGGTTGGGGACCCAGTACTTC.

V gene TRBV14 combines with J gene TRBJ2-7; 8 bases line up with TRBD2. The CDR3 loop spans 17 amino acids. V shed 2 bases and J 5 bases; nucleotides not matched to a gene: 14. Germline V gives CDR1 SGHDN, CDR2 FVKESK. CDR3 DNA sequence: TGTGCCAGCAGCCAACGGTTAGCGGGAACGGCAGGACACGAGCAGTACTTC. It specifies CASSQRLAGTAGHEQYF.

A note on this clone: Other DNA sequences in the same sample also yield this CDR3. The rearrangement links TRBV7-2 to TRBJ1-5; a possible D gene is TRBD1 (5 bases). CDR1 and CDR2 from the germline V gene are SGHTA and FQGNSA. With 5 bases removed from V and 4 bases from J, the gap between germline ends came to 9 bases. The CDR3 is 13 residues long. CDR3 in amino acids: CASSRDRNQPQHF. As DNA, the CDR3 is TGTGCCAGCAGCCGGGACCGGAATCAGCCCCAGCATTTT.

CDR3 region: CASGDQYF. The CDR3 DNA is TGTGCCAGCGGGGACCAGTACTTC. The gene calls are TRBV7-8 and TRBJ2-5; no clear D gene. The germline CDR1 and CDR2 sequences are SGHVS and FQNEAQ. V was pared by 8 bases and J by 10 bases, with 5 bases between. The CDR3 is made up of 8 amino acids.

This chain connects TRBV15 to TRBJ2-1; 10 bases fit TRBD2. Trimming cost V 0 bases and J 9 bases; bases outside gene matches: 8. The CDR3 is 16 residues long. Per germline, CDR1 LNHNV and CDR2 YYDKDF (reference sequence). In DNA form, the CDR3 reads TGTGCCACCAGCAGAGACGGGGGACTAGCGCTTGTTGAGCAGTTCTTC. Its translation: CATSRDGGLALVEQFF.